Sequencing of this T cell receptor (beta chain) was carried out in a study of OX40 agonist ivuxolimab in advanced cancers. Study conclusions and caveats: Individuals who were partial responders at 0.1-3.0 mg/kg had clonal expansion that ranked among the lowest. On average, CD8+ T cells showed a greater number of expanded clones than CD4+.

As for this clone: What it recognizes is unknown.

After removal of 3 bases from V and 2 bases from J, the junction contained 2 bases not matched to a gene. The CDR3 covers 14 residues. Germline CDR1 and CDR2: SGHTA and FQGNSA. Blood was sampled at baseline, cycle 4 day 1, and cycle 7 day 1. Repertoires were generated with immunoSEQ multiplex PCR, while TCRdb's copy carries only in-frame clones and drops some. This sample has 60,000 or so clones; 80% to 85% occur once, and the top ten carry 27%. The sequence was obtained from an adult with an advanced solid tumor such as melanoma, head and neck, liver or kidney cancer. The chain recombines TRBV7-2 with TRBJ2-7, with 9 bases aligning to TRBD2. The source was CD4+ or CD8+ T cells sorted from blood, collected in a trial of the OX40 agonist ivuxolimab. The DNA for the CDR3 is TGTGCCAGCAGCTTTCGCGGGGGGGCCTACGAGCAGTACTTC. Protein sequence: CASSFRGGAYEQYF.